Below, 3 T cell receptor beta chains from the same sample are listed, as sequenced in a study of blood T cell repertoires in COVID-19. Profiling relied on immunoSEQ multiplex PCR, and the TCRdb table lists in-frame clones only, not all of them. The table includes hundreds of thousands of clones, 85% to 90% detected once. Sequenced sample: PBMCs or T cells enriched from blood (not recorded which). The receptors were sampled from a man between 18 and 29 years old who had recovered from COVID-19.

The gene calls are TRBV18 and TRBJ1-1; unclear D gene. CDR1 is KGHSH and CDR2 is LQKENI in the germline V gene. The ends were cut back, 8 bases at V and 3 bases at J, with 13 bases in the middle. The CDR3 has 13 residues. This CDR3 reads CASLPQEDTEAFF. As DNA, the CDR3 is TGTGCCAGCCTCCCCCAGGAGGACACTGAAGCTTTCTTT.

This clone was observed a single time. The gene calls are TRBV7-2 and TRBJ2-7, with 7 bases lining up with TRBD2. The CDR3 length is 13 residues. V was pared by 9 bases and J by 2 bases, with 7 bases of the junction left unmatched. The V gene's germline CDR1 is SGHTA and CDR2 FQGNSA. The CDR3 nucleotides read TGTGCCAGTGGGGGGGGAAGTCCCTACGAGCAGTACTTC. It specifies CASGGGSPYEQYF.

The V and J genes are TRBV12-2 and TRBJ1-2; TRBD1, the D gene given by the table, was not confirmed from the DNA. TRBV12-2 is designated a pseudogene. The CDR3 consists of 12 residues. The CDR3 here is CASRLGTEGYTF. CDR3 coding DNA: TGTGCAAGTCGCTTGGGGACAGAAGGCTACACCTTC.